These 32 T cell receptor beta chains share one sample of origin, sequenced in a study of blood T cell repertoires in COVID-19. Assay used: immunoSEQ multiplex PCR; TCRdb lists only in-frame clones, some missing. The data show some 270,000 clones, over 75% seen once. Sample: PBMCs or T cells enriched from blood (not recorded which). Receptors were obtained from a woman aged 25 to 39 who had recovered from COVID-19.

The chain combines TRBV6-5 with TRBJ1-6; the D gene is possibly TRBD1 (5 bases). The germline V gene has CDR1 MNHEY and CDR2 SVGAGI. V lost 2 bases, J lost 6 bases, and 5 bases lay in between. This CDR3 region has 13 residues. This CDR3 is CASSYDSNSPLHF. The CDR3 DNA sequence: TGTGCCAGCAGTTACGACAGTAATTCACCCCTCCACTTT.

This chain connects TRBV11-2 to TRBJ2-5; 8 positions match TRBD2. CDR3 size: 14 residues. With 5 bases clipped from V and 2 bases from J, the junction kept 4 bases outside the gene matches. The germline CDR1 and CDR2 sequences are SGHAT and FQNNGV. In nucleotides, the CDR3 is TGTGCCAGCAGCGGCCGGGGGGGGCAAGAGACCCAGTACTTC. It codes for CASSGRGGQETQYF.

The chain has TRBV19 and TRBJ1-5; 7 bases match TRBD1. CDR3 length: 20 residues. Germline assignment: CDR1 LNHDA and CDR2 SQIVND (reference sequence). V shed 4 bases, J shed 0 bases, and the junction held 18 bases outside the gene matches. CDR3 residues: CASSSPPVGQRLNSNQPQHF. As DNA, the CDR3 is TGTGCCAGTAGTAGCCCACCCGTGGGACAGCGTCTAAATAGCAATCAGCCCCAGCATTTT.

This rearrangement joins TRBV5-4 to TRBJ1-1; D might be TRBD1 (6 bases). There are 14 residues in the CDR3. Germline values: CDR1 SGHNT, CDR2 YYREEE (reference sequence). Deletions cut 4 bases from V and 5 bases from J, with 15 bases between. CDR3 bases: TGTGCCAGCAGCGTCCAGGGGAGAGGGACTGAAGCTTTCTTT. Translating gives CASSVQGRGTEAFF.

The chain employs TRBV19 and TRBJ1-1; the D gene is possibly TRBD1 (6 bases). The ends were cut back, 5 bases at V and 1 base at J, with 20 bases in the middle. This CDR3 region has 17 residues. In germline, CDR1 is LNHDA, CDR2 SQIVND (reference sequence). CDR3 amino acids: CASSQSLWTEGNTEAFF. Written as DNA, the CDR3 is TGTGCCAGTAGTCAGTCCCTTTGGACAGAGGGGAACACTGAAGCTTTCTTT.

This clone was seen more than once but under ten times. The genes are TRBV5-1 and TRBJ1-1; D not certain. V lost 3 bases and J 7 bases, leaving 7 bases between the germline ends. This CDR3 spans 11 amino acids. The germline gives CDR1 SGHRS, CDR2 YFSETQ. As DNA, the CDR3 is TGCGCCAGCAGCTCACGGGGTGAAGCTTTCTTT. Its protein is CASSSRGEAFF.

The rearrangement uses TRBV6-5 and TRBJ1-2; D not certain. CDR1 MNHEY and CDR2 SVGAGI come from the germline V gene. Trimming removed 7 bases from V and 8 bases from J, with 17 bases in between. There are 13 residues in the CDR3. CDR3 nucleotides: TGTGCCAGCACAAGACGGAGATTTCACGGCTACACCTTC. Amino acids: CASTRRRFHGYTF.

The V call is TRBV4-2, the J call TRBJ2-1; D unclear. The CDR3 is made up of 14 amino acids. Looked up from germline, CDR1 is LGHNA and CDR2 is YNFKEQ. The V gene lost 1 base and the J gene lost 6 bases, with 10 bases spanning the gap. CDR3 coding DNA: TGTGCCAGCAGCCAAGTGAAACTTTTCAATGAGCAGTTCTTC. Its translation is CASSQVKLFNEQFF.

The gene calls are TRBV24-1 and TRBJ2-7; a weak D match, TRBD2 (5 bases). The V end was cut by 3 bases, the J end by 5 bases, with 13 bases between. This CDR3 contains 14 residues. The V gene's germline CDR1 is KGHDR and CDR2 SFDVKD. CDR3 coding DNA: TGTGCCACCAGTGATGGGAGAGGGAACGACGAGCAGTACTTC. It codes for CATSDGRGNDEQYF.

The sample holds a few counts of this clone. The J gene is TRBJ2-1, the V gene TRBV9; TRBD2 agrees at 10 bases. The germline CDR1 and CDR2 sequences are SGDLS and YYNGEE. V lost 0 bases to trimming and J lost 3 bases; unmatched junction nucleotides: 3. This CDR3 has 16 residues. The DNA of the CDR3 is TGTGCCAGCAGCGTAGGGAGCGGGAGGGACTACAATGAGCAGTTCTTC. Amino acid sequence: CASSVGSGRDYNEQFF.

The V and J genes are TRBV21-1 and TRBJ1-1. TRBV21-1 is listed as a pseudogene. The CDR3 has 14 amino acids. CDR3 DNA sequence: TGTGCCAGCAGCAAAGCGTATCATGGAGGTGAAGCTTTCTTT. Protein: CASSKAYHGGEAFF.

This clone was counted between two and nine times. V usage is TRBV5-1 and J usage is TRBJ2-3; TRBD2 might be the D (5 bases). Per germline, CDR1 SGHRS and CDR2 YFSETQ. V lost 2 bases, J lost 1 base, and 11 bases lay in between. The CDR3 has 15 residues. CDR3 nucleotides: TGCGCCAGCAGCTTCGTTGAGGGAGGCACAGATACGCAGTATTTT. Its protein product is CASSFVEGGTDTQYF.

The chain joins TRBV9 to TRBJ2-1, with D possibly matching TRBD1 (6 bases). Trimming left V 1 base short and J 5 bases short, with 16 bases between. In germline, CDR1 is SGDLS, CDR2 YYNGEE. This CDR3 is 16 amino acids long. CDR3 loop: CASSVSPSRTDNEQFF. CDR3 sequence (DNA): TGTGCCAGCAGCGTATCCCCCTCCCGGACAGACAATGAGCAGTTCTTC. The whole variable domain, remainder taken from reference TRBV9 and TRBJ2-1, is DSGVTQTPKHLITATGQRVTLRCSPRSGDLSVYWYQQSLDQGLQFLIQYYNGEERAKGNILERFSAQQFPDLHSELNLSSLELGDSALYFCASSVSPSRTDNEQFFGPGTRLTVL.

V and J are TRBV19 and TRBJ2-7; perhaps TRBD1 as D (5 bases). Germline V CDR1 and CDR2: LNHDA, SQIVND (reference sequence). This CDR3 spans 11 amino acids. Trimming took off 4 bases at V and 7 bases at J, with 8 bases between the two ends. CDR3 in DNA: TGTGCCAGTAGTACCCCAGGGGAGCAGTACTTC. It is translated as CASSTPGEQYF.

The CDR3 here is CASQAGYNEQFF. CDR3 bases: TGTGCCAGTCAGGCAGGGTACAATGAGCAGTTCTTC. This chain joins TRBV19 and TRBJ2-1; weak D call: TRBD1 (5 bases). Trimming stripped 8 bases from V and 4 bases from J, with 9 bases between. Germline CDR1 is LNHDA and CDR2 is SQIVND (reference sequence). This CDR3 spans 12 amino acids.

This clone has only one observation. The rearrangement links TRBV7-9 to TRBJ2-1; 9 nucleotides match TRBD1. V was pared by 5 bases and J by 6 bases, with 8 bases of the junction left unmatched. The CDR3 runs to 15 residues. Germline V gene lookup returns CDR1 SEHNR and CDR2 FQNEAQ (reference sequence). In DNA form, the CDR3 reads TGTGCCAGCAGCCTCGGGGACAGGGTTTCCAATGAGCAGTTCTTC. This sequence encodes CASSLGDRVSNEQFF.

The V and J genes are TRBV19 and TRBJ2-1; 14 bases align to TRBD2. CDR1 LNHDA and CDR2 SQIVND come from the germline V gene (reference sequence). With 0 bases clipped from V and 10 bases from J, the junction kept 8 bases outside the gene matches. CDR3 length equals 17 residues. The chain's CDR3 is CASSIESPGLAGVEQFF. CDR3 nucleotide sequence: TGTGCCAGTAGTATAGAGTCTCCGGGACTAGCGGGAGTGGAGCAGTTCTTC.

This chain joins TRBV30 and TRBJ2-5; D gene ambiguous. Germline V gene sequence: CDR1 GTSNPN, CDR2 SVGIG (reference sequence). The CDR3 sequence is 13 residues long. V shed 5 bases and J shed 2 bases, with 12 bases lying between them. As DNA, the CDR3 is TGTGCCTGGGGCAGAACCATTCAAGAGACCCAGTACTTC. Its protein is CAWGRTIQETQYF.

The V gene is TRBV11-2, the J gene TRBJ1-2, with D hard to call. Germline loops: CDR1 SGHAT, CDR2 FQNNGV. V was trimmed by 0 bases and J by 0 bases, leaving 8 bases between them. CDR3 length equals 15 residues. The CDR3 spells CASSLDPGSNYGYTF. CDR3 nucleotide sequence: TGTGCCAGCAGCTTAGATCCAGGTTCTAACTATGGCTACACCTTC.

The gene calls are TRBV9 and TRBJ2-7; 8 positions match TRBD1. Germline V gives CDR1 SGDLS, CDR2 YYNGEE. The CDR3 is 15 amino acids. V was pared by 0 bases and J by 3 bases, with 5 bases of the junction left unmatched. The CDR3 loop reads CASSVAPTGVYEQYF. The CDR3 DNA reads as TGTGCCAGCAGCGTAGCCCCGACAGGGGTCTACGAGCAGTACTTC.

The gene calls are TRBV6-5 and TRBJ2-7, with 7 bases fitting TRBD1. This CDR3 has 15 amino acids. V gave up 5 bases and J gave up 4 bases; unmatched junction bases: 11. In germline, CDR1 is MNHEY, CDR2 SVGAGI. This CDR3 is CASSPIGDSLYEQYF. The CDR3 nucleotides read TGTGCCAGCAGTCCCATAGGGGACAGCCTTTACGAGCAGTACTTC.

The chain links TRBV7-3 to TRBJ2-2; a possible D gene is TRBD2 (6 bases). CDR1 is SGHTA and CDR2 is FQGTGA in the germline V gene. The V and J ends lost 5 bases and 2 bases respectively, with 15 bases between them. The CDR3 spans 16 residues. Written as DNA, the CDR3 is TGTGCCAGCAGCGCCTCGGGAGTGACCAACACCGGGGAGCTGTTTTTT. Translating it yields CASSASGVTNTGELFF.

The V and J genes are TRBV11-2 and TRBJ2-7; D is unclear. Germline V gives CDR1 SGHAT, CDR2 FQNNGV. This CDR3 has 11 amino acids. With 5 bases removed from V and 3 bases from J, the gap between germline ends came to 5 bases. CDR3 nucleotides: TGTGCCAGCAGCCAACACTACGAGCAGTACTTC. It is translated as CASSQHYEQYF.

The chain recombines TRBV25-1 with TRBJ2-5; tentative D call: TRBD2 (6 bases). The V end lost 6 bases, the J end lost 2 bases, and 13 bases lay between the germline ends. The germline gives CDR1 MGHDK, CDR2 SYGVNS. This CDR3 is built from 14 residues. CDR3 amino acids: CASSRPAGQETQYF. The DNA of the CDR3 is TGTGCCAGCAGCAGACCCGCGGGACAAGAGACCCAGTACTTC.

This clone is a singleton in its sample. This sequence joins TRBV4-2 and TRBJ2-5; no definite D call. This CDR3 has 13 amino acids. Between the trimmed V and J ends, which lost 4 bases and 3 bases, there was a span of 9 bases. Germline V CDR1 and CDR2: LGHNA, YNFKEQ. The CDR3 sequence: CASSPREKETQYF. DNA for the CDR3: TGTGCCAGCAGCCCCCGAGAAAAAGAGACCCAGTACTTC.

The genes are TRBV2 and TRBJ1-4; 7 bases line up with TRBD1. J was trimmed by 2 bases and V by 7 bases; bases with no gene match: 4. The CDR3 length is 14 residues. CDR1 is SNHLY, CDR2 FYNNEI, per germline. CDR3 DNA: TGTGCCAGCAACCGGGACAGTACTAATGAAAAACTGTTTTTT. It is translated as CASNRDSTNEKLFF.

CDR3 nucleotides: TGCGCCAGCAGTCAGACAGGGGACACGAACACCGGGGAGCTGTTTTTT. It is translated as CASSQTGDTNTGELFF. This chain uses TRBV5-1 with TRBJ2-2, with 8 nucleotides matching TRBD1. The V segment lost 5 bases and the J segment 0 bases; nucleotides outside the gene matches: 6. The CDR3 is 16 residues long. The V gene's germline CDR1 is SGHRS and CDR2 YFSETQ.

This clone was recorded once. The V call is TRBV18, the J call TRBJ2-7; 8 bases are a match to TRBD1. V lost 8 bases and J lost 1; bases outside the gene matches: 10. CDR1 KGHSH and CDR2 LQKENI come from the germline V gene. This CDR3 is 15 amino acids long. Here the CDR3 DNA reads TGTGCCAGCCGACCAGGGGGCTTAACTTCCTACGAGCAGTACTTC. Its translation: CASRPGGLTSYEQYF.

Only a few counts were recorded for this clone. This CDR3 reads CASSPRNTEAFF. CDR3 bases: TGTGCCAGCTCACCCCGGAACACTGAAGCTTTCTTT. The chain couples TRBV18 to TRBJ1-1, with D unclear. The CDR3 is 12 amino acids. CDR1 is KGHSH, CDR2 LQKENI, per germline. V lost 3 bases and J 1 base, leaving 3 bases between the germline ends.

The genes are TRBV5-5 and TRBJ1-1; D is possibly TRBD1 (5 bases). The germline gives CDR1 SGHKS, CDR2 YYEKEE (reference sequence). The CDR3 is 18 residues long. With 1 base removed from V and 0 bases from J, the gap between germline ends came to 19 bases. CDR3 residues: CASSLFVGRAGVNTEAFF. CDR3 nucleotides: TGTGCCAGCAGCTTGTTTGTGGGCAGGGCAGGAGTGAACACTGAAGCTTTCTTT.

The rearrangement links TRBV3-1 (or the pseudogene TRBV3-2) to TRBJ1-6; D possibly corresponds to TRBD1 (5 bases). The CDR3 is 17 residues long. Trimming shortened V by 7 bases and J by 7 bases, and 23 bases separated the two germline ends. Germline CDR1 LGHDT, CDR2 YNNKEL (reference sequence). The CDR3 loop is CASTLEEGAGLNSPLHF. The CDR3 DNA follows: TGTGCCAGCACCTTAGAGGAAGGGGCCGGGTTGAATTCACCCCTCCACTTT.

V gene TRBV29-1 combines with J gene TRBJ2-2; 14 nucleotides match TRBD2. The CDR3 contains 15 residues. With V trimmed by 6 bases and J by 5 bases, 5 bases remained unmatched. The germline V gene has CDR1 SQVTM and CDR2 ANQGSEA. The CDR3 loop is CSVGLAGDRTGELFF. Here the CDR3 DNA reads TGCAGCGTGGGACTAGCGGGAGATAGGACCGGGGAGCTGTTTTTT.